This T cell receptor (beta chain) was found in a study of shared clonotypes between healthy human individuals. Across the whole study: Those who served as donors were a couple of women and a few men between the ages of 18 and 49.

The data were produced by immunoSEQ multiplex PCR, yet TCRdb's version contains in-frame clones alone and is incomplete. The sample has fewer than 3 million clones, approximately 90% seen once. From germline, CDR1 is SGHRS and CDR2 YFSETQ. With V trimmed by 4 bases and J by 3 bases, 9 bases remained unmatched. The CDR3 is 16 amino acids. The sample consisted of naive CD4+ T cells from PBMCs. Noted subset: CD45RA+ positively selected. V is TRBV5-1 and J is TRBJ2-1, with TRBD2 matching over 8 bases. The receptor's source is a man aged 18 to 29 in good health. Some clones in this sample may be carry-over from other donors' samples. Here the CDR3 DNA reads TGCGCCAGCAGCCCTTTTAGCGGGGCCCTCTACAATGAGCAGTTCTTC. This translates into CASSPFSGALYNEQFF.